The source of this T cell receptor (beta chain) is a study of CD8+ T cells in alopecia areata. Background on the study: The drug, tofacitinib, lasted 6 to 18 months, followed by 6 months off drug.

Once RNA had been extracted, it was reverse transcribed into cDNA to act as the sequencing template. Clones were sequenced by immunoSEQ multiplex PCR, and TCRdb holds only the in-frame ones, with some missing. The sample has about 210,000 clones; 64% are singletons. The CDR3 spans 15 residues. The ends were cut back, 3 bases at V and 1 base at J, with 10 bases in the middle. Germline CDR1 MGHDK, CDR2 SYGVNS. This clone occurred a few times. Its cognate antigen is unknown. The treatment denotes: oral pan-JAK inhibitor, 5-10 mg twice daily. Study results and caveats: As there was one nonresponder, how baseline CD8+ expansion relates to response remains uncertain. Possibly as an HLA-related effect, TCR sharing across patients appeared less clear than in mice. Sequencing of scalp tissue also captures the resident alphabeta T cells of normal skin.

The origin of this receptor is a human donor with alopecia areata. Sequenced material: CD4+ T cells sorted from blood, taken at week 4, from a patient treated with tofacitinib. The chain uses TRBV25-1 and TRBJ1-5, with D perhaps TRBD1 (5 bases). CDR3: CASSDTRVSNQPQHF. CDR3 coding DNA: TGTGCCAGCAGTGATACCAGGGTAAGCAATCAGCCCCAGCATTTT.